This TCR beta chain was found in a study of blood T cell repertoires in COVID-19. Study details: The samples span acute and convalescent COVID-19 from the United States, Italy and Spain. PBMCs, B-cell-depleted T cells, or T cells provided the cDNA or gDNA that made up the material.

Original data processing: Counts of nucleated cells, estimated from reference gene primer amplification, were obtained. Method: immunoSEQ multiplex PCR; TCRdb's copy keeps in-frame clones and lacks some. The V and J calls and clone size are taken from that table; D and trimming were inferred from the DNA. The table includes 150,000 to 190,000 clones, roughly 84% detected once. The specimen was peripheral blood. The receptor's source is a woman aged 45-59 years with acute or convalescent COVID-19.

CDR3 protein: CASSPGQSTDTQYF. CDR3 DNA: TGCGCCAGCAGCCCGGGACAGAGCACAGATACGCAGTATTTT. The chain joins TRBV4-3 to TRBJ2-3; 7 positions match TRBD1. V was pared by 4 bases and J by 0 bases, with 1 base of the junction left unmatched. Germline V gene sequence: CDR1 LGHNA, CDR2 YSLEER. The CDR3 spans 14 residues.